This T cell receptor (beta chain) comes out of a study of blood T cell repertoires in COVID-19. Study-wide context: PBMCs, B-cell-depleted T cells, or T cells provided the cDNA or gDNA that made up the material.

In the study's own analysis: Estimation of nucleated cell counts relied on the amplification of reference gene primers. Generated by immunoSEQ multiplex PCR, the TCRdb table keeps only in-frame clones and is missing some. That table is the source of V, J and clone size, and D and trimming were worked out from the DNA. The sample lists approximately 390,000 clones, approximately 87% seen once, with about 2.3% in the top ten. The TCR sequence derives from an older woman with COVID-19, enrolled during active disease. Source material: peripheral blood.

The CDR3 DNA is TGTGCCAGTAGCAGCGGGACACCTTTTGGGCAGTACTTC. Translating gives CASSSGTPFGQYF. The V gene is TRBV19, the J gene TRBJ2-7; D is possibly TRBD2 (7 bases). Germline V gene lookup returns CDR1 LNHDA and CDR2 SQIVND (reference sequence). CDR3 length: 13 residues. Trimming shortened V by 6 bases and J by 9 bases, and 18 bases separated the two germline ends.